There are a few counts of the clone carrying this T cell receptor (beta chain). Germline V gives CDR1 LNHDA, CDR2 SQIVND (reference sequence). The CDR3 has 14 amino acids. Trimming pared 5 bases from V and 3 bases from J, leaving 13 bases between. This sample was included in a study of patients and donors after allogeneic stem cell transplantation. Via MiXCR, TCRdb re-called the RT-PCR reads, giving one row per CDR3 protein. Of roughly 940,000 distinct CDR3 sequences detected, under 20% appear once; the ten largest clones hold approximately 5.9%. What was sequenced was blood, either unsorted or a sorted T cell fraction (not recorded which). The TCR originated in a human donor who was either an allogeneic HSCT recipient or a stem cell or donor lymphocyte infusion donor (not recorded which). It is not recorded whose cells these are; they may come from a transplant donor. The chain uses TRBV19 and TRBJ1-1; TRBD1 is a possible D gene (5 bases). The CDR3 DNA sequence: TGTGCCAGTAGTCCGACAGCCTGGGACACTGAAGCTTTCTTT. Translation: CASSPTAWDTEAFF. Combining the CDR3 with reference TRBV19 and TRBJ1-1 gives the whole variable domain DGGITQSPKYLFRKEGQNVTLSCEQNLNHDAMYWYRQDPGQGLRLIYYSQIVNDFQKGDIAEGYSVSREKKESFPLTVTSAQKNPTAFYLCASSPTAWDTEAFFGQGTRLTVV.